A selection of T cell receptor beta chains follows, all from one sample in a study of blood T cell repertoires in COVID-19. Assay used: immunoSEQ multiplex PCR; TCRdb lists only in-frame clones, some missing. This table has 25,000 to 30,000 clones, 70% to 90% appearing once. The material sequenced was peripheral blood. These receptors all come from a woman of 80 years or more with COVID-19, enrolled during active disease. Both conserved end residues are part of each CDR3. The order of the fields is V gene, clone size, D gene, J gene, CDR3 protein, CDR3 DNA. A D gene is named only where the DNA matches it firmly. Clone size is not always given. Where it is, it says once, few, many or a class for expanded clones.

TRBV6-5	.	TRBD1	TRBJ1-6	CASKVTGGNSPLHF	TGTGCCAGCAAGGTAACAGGGGGAAATTCACCCCTCCACTTT
TRBV20-1	.	.	TRBJ2-3	CSATRAGAQYF	TGCAGTGCTACCCGGGCGGGCGCGCAGTATTTT
TRBV6-4	.	.	TRBJ2-1	CASSDSGEHYNEQFF	TGTGCCAGCAGTGACTCCGGGGAACATTACAATGAGCAGTTCTTC
TRBV5-1	.	.	TRBJ2-5	CASSLGALAPGTQYF	TGCGCCAGCAGCTTGGGGGCCCTGGCCCCAGGGACCCAGTACTTC
TRBV27	.	TRBD1	TRBJ1-4	CASSPGTGGIGKLFF	TGTGCCAGCAGCCCCGGGACAGGGGGGATCGGAAAACTGTTTTTT
TRBV5-4	.	.	TRBJ2-1	CASSPGNAGNEQFF	TGTGCCAGCAGCCCCGGGAACGCGGGCAATGAGCAGTTCTTC
TRBV6-1	.	.	TRBJ2-6	CASSDSGANVLTF	TGTGCCAGCAGTGATTCAGGGGCCAACGTCCTGACTTTC
TRBV6-5	once	TRBD1	TRBJ1-5	CASTGTGGIQPQHF	TGTGCCAGCACCGGGACAGGGGGCATTCAGCCCCAGCATTTT
TRBV16	.	.	TRBJ1-1	CASSQGPLNTEAFF	TGTGCCAGCAGCCAGGGCCCATTGAACACTGAAGCTTTCTTT
TRBV20-1	few	.	TRBJ2-7	CSAASDYEQYF	TGCAGTGCCGCCAGCGACTACGAGCAGTACTTC
TRBV5-4	few	TRBD1	TRBJ2-7	CASSPGQGREQYF	TGTGCCAGCAGTCCGGGACAGGGACGCGAGCAGTACTTC
TRBV7-9	.	TRBD1	TRBJ2-1	CASSYGTGVWEQFF	TGTGCCAGCAGCTACGGGACAGGGGTTTGGGAGCAGTTCTTC
TRBV30	.	.	TRBJ2-5	CAWTGGETQYF	TGTGCCTGGACCGGAGGAGAGACCCAGTACTTC
TRBV27	.	TRBD1	TRBJ2-3	CASSPYRGRTDTQYF	TGTGCCAGCAGTCCCTACAGGGGTAGGACAGATACGCAGTATTTT
TRBV6-6	.	.	TRBJ2-1	CASSLPGVSYNEQFF	TGTGCCAGCAGCCTCCCCGGGGTTTCCTACAATGAGCAGTTCTTC
TRBV20-1	once	.	TRBJ1-2	CSAPTNYGYTF	TGCAGTGCCCCTACTAACTATGGCTACACCTTC
TRBV10-1	.	.	TRBJ1-1	CARIPPPWGDTEAFF	TGCGCCAGGATCCCCCCTCCCTGGGGGGACACTGAAGCTTTCTTT
TRBV9	.	TRBD2	TRBJ2-1	CASSRGGSSYNEQFF	TGTGCCAGCAGCCGCGGGGGGAGCTCCTACAATGAGCAGTTCTTC
TRBV11-2	once	.	TRBJ2-2	CASNPVAHPTGELFF	TGTGCCAGCAACCCCGTGGCCCACCCAACCGGGGAGCTGTTTTTT
TRBV30	.	TRBD2	TRBJ2-5	CAWSSPRTSGGLTQYF	TGTGCCTGGAGTTCCCCCCGTACTAGCGGGGGATTAACCCAGTACTTC
TRBV5-1	.	TRBD2	TRBJ2-5	CASSLAGTSGGASKETQYF	TGCGCCAGCAGCTTGGCCGGGACTAGCGGGGGGGCGTCGAAAGAGACCCAGTACTTC
TRBV5-4	.	TRBD1	TRBJ1-2	CASSPDRAGGYTF	TGTGCCAGCAGCCCGGACAGGGCTGGCGGCTACACCTTC
TRBV25-1	.	.	TRBJ1-2	CASSPGQEYYGYTF	TGTGCCAGCAGTCCAGGCCAAGAGTACTATGGCTACACCTTC
TRBV6-4	.	.	TRBJ2-3	CASSDGGYGTDTQYF	TGTGCCAGCAGTGACGGCGGTTACGGCACAGATACGCAGTATTTT
TRBV3-1/TRBV3-2	.	.	TRBJ2-3	CASSQERDPGTDTQYF	TGTGCCAGCAGCCAAGAGCGGGACCCGGGCACAGATACGCAGTATTTT
TRBV3-1/TRBV3-2	few	TRBD2	TRBJ2-7	CASSLGGGPGEQYF	TGTGCCAGCAGCCTCGGGGGGGGGCCGGGCGAGCAGTACTTC
TRBV5-8	.	TRBD1	TRBJ2-7	CASSSKTGEVYEQYF	TGTGCCAGCAGCTCAAAGACAGGGGAGGTCTACGAGCAGTACTTC
TRBV2	.	TRBD2	TRBJ2-1	CASSTTSGGPRKQFF	TGTGCCAGCAGTACTACTAGCGGGGGGCCTCGAAAGCAGTTCTTC
TRBV11-3	.	.	TRBJ1-4	CASRREVVLFF	TGTGCCAGCAGAAGGGAGGTAGTATTGTTTTTT
TRBV5-1	once	TRBD2	TRBJ2-3	CASSLARGLAGDTQYF	TGCGCCAGCAGCTTGGCCCGGGGACTAGCGGGAGATACGCAGTATTTT
TRBV4-1	.	TRBD2	TRBJ2-3	CASSQETSGGADTQYF	TGCGCCAGCAGCCAAGAAACTAGCGGGGGTGCAGATACGCAGTATTTT
TRBV5-1	.	TRBD1	TRBJ1-2	CASSLYGTGGNYGYTF	TGCGCCAGCAGCTTGTACGGGACAGGGGGGAACTATGGCTACACCTTC
TRBV7-8	.	TRBD1	TRBJ1-1	CASSPIGTGHNTEAFF	TGTGCCAGCAGCCCAATAGGGACAGGACATAACACTGAAGCTTTCTTT
TRBV29-1	.	TRBD1	TRBJ1-4	CSARTGVEKLFF	TGCAGCGCCCGGACAGGGGTTGAAAAACTGTTTTTT
TRBV2	.	.	TRBJ1-2	CASSETVGVISDGYTF	TGTGCCAGCAGTGAGACGGTCGGTGTAATTAGCGATGGCTACACCTTC
TRBV7-2	.	TRBD2	TRBJ2-5	CASSLAISGGQETQYF	TGTGCCAGCAGCTTAGCGATTAGCGGGGGCCAAGAGACCCAGTACTTC
TRBV19	few	TRBD1	TRBJ2-3	CASSTDRGGTDTQYF	TGTGCCAGTAGTACCGACAGGGGCGGCACAGATACGCAGTATTTT
TRBV27	.	.	TRBJ2-3	CASSKTGLTDTQYF	TGTGCCAGCAGCAAGACAGGCCTCACAGATACGCAGTATTTT
TRBV7-8	few	.	TRBJ2-7	CASSSHIAYEQYF	TGTGCCAGCAGTAGCCATATAGCTTACGAGCAGTACTTC
TRBV24-1	.	TRBD2	TRBJ2-3	CATSDQGARGSTDTQYF	TGTGCCACCAGTGACCAAGGAGCGCGGGGGTCCACAGATACGCAGTATTTT
TRBV12-3/TRBV12-4	.	.	TRBJ2-2	CASSFLETGELFF	TGTGCCAGCAGTTTTCTAGAAACCGGGGAGCTGTTTTTT
TRBV11-2	.	.	TRBJ2-7	CASSPSLAAYEQYF	TGTGCCAGCAGTCCCTCCCTGGCTGCCTACGAGCAGTACTTC
TRBV6-2/TRBV6-3	.	.	TRBJ2-7	CASSYSRNSYEQYF	TGTGCCAGCAGTTACTCGAGAAACTCCTACGAGCAGTACTTC
TRBV28	.	TRBD1	TRBJ2-4	CASSFRSGQLDIQYF	TGTGCCAGCAGTTTTAGATCGGGACAGTTGGACATTCAGTACTTC
TRBV6-5	.	.	TRBJ2-6	CASSRESLGANVLTF	TGTGCCAGCAGTCGCGAGTCCCTGGGGGCCAACGTCCTGACTTTC
TRBV6-5	.	TRBD1	TRBJ1-1	CASRPDRGENTEAFF	TGTGCCAGCAGACCCGACAGGGGTGAGAACACTGAAGCTTTCTTT
TRBV4-1	.	.	TRBJ1-1	CASSLQAGDTEAFF	TGCGCCAGCAGCCTTCAGGCAGGGGACACTGAAGCTTTCTTT
TRBV5-1	.	TRBD1	TRBJ2-1	CASSTKTGSLVLEQFF	TGCGCCAGCAGCACGAAGACAGGGTCCTTGGTTCTTGAGCAGTTCTTC